The clone carrying this T cell receptor (beta chain) came up once. Its antigen is unidentified. Other DNA sequences within the sample encode an identical CDR3. This record belongs to a study of Ad26.COV2.S vaccination and SARS-CoV-2 variants. Study summary: The donor participated in the COV1001 trial, in its Ad26.COV2.S arm. Overall study findings and caveats: Vaccine recipients and placebo recipients showed similar non-spike TCR breadth. Reportedly, spike-specific CD8+ and CD4+ T cell responses achieved substantial breadth once vaccination had taken place.

This table comes from immunoSEQ multiplex PCR, and its TCRdb copy is limited to in-frame clones, with some not included. Of approximately 480,000 clones in the sample, 87% were seen once. CDR1 SGHRS and CDR2 YFSETQ come from the germline V gene. The CDR3 is 14 residues long. Trimming removed 1 base at V and 2 bases at J, with 9 bases between. Specified treatment: 15 to 20 received Ad26.COV2.S at low or high dose, single or two shots; a few received placebo; per-sample allocation not given. Samples analyzed were those drawn on day 63 after the first vaccine or placebo injection. SARS-CoV-2 spike from the Wuhan strain was encoded by the vaccine, an Ad26 vector.

Sequences were derived from peripheral blood, sampled in a trial of Ad26.COV2.S vaccine versus placebo. V gene TRBV5-1 combines with J gene TRBJ2-5; D may be TRBD1 or TRBD2 (5 bases each). The source is a person between 18 and 65 years old who received the Ad26.COV2.S COVID-19 vaccine or a placebo. The CDR3 sequence: CASSLKGPQETQYF. The CDR3 bases are TGCGCCAGCAGCTTGAAGGGACCGCAAGAGACCCAGTACTTC.